One and the same sample provided the 29 T cell receptor beta chains below, sequenced in a study of cytomegalovirus exposure and HLA in healthy donors. PCR amplification relied on 60 Vbeta primers (plus 13 Jbeta primers). This table comes from immunoSEQ multiplex PCR, and its TCRdb copy is limited to in-frame clones, with some not included. The table lists 100,000 to 150,000 clones, roughly 79% of them singletons. Sequencing was done on a sample of PBMCs. Every receptor here comes from a woman in her late teens or twenties in good health and CMV-seronegative.

The chain links TRBV5-1 to TRBJ2-1; D is perhaps TRBD2 (6 bases). Germline lookup yields CDR1 SGHRS and CDR2 YFSETQ. The CDR3 extends over 13 amino acids. V lost 6 bases and J lost 12, with 19 bases in between. CDR3 protein: CASTPDSPEGQFF. The CDR3 bases are TGCGCCAGCACCCCGGATTCTCCGGAGGGGCAGTTCTTC.

The chain uses TRBV23-1 and TRBJ1-3; maybe TRBD1 (6 bases). TRBV23-1 is an ORF; its function is uncertain. The CDR3 contains 16 residues. The V gene lost 4 bases and the J gene lost 6 bases, with 19 bases spanning the gap. CDR3 DNA sequence: TGCGCCAGCAGTCCCGGGGGAGGGGGGGCCGCAAACACCATATATTTT. Translated, it gives CASSPGGGGAANTIYF.

This clone was recorded only once. This chain joins TRBV10-3 and TRBJ2-1, with D unresolved. Deletions cut 2 bases from V and 7 bases from J, with 6 bases between. This CDR3 is built from 12 residues. Germline CDR1 and CDR2: ENHRY and SYGVKD. DNA of the CDR3: TGTGCCATCAGTGAGATCTCGAATGAGCAGTTCTTC. Amino acids: CAISEISNEQFF.

This chain joins TRBV6-6 and TRBJ1-2; a possible D gene is TRBD1 (5 bases). Germline V gene sequence: CDR1 MNHNY, CDR2 SVGAGI (reference sequence). This CDR3 spans 13 amino acids. V lost 6 bases to trimming and J lost 4 bases, with 12 bases between them. CDR3 sequence: CASRSDTSYGYTF. In DNA form, the CDR3 reads TGTGCCAGCAGATCGGACACCAGCTATGGCTACACCTTC.

The chain recombines TRBV5-6 with TRBJ2-5; 12 bases match TRBD2. Judging by the DNA end, TRBJ2-7 fits better; the J call may be wrong. The germline CDR1 and CDR2 sequences are SGHDT and YYEEEE. The CDR3 sequence is 18 residues long. The CDR3 loop reads CASSLPGLAGLGAYEQYF. CDR3 in DNA: TGTGCCAGCAGCTTGCCCGGACTAGCGGGACTCGGAGCCTACGAGCAGTACTTC.

The chain combines TRBV6-5 with TRBJ2-4; 14 nucleotides match TRBD2. The germline gives CDR1 MNHEY, CDR2 SVGAGI. After removal of 2 bases from V and 13 bases from J, the junction contained 1 base not matched to a gene. This CDR3 comprises 13 residues. The CDR3 region has the DNA TGTGCCAGCAGTTACGGACTAGCGGGGGGACAGTACTTC. Its protein is CASSYGLAGGQYF.

The chain uses TRBV27 and TRBJ1-4; D might be TRBD1 (6 bases). The CDR3 consists of 14 residues. Germline CDR1 MNHEY, CDR2 SMNVEV (reference sequence). Trimming removed 11 bases at V and 4 bases at J, with 17 bases between. The chain's CDR3 is CASTAWGRNEKLFF. The DNA of the CDR3 is TGTGCCTCGACTGCCTGGGGGCGTAATGAAAAACTGTTTTTT.

This clone was detected only a few times. The genes are TRBV18 and TRBJ2-1; possible D gene TRBD2, 5 bases. V lost 3 bases to trimming and J lost 8 bases, with 17 bases between them. Germline CDR1 KGHSH, CDR2 LQKENI. The CDR3 runs to 15 residues. This CDR3 is CASSPSRDRHDEQFF. The DNA for the CDR3 is TGTGCCAGCTCACCCAGTCGGGATCGACACGATGAGCAGTTCTTC.

This chain connects TRBV2 to TRBJ1-1; no clear D. Germline CDR1 reads SNHLY; CDR2 reads FYNNEI. Deletions cut 9 bases from V and 2 bases from J, with 13 bases between. CDR3 length equals 13 residues. As DNA, the CDR3 is TGTGCCAGTTCGATTAGCCCTAACACTGAAGCTTTCTTT. This gives the protein CASSISPNTEAFF.

The chain carries TRBV4-1 and TRBJ2-1, with D possibly matching TRBD2 (5 bases). V was clipped by 0 bases and J by 5 bases, with 14 bases between them. This CDR3 comprises 16 residues. Germline lookup yields CDR1 MGHRA and CDR2 YSYEKL. The CDR3 nucleotides are TGCGCCAGCAGCCAAGAAAGAGCGGAGAGAAACAATGAGCAGTTCTTC. Protein sequence: CASSQERAERNNEQFF.

This clone was seen only once. In DNA form, the CDR3 reads TGTGCCAGCAGCCAAGATCTCAGCGGGAGGAGCGAGCAGTACTTC. Its translation is CASSQDLSGRSEQYF. V and J are TRBV4-2 and TRBJ2-7, with 9 bases identical to TRBD2. This CDR3 has 15 amino acids. The V gene end was trimmed by 0 bases and the J gene end by 6 bases; junction bases not matched to a gene: 6. The germline V gene encodes CDR1 LGHNA and CDR2 YNFKEQ.

The chain joins TRBV6-1 to TRBJ2-1; TRBD2 matches 7 bases. Germline CDR1 MNHNS, CDR2 SASEGT. CDR3 length: 12 residues. V lost 10 bases and J lost 6; bases outside the gene matches: 6. The CDR3 here is CATRDYVNEQFF. CDR3 bases: TGTGCCACCCGGGACTACGTCAATGAGCAGTTCTTC.

The chain uses TRBV29-1 and TRBJ2-7; 7 bases line up with TRBD2. The CDR3 runs 13 residues. The J segment lost 6 bases and the V segment lost 1 base, leaving 6 bases of the junction unmatched. Germline V CDR1 and CDR2: SQVTM, ANQGSEA. This CDR3 is CSVEGAGAGEQYF. As DNA, the CDR3 is TGCAGCGTTGAAGGGGCGGGAGCGGGCGAGCAGTACTTC.

V and J are TRBV27 and TRBJ1-5; TRBD1 matches at 9 bases. CDR1 and CDR2 from the germline V gene are MNHEY and SMNVEV (reference sequence). CDR3 size: 18 residues. V lost 5 bases and J lost 0; bases outside the gene matches: 11. CDR3 residues: CASSPRGTGHNSNQPQHF. The DNA of the CDR3 is TGTGCCAGCAGTCCGCGAGGGACAGGGCACAATAGCAATCAGCCCCAGCATTTT.

The chain carries TRBV19 and TRBJ2-3; a weak D match, TRBD2 (5 bases). Trimming stripped 10 bases from V and 1 base from J, with 12 bases between. CDR1 and CDR2 (germline): LNHDA, SQIVND (reference sequence). This CDR3 comprises 13 residues. The CDR3 loop reads CATSRGGTDTQYF. CDR3 sequence (DNA): TGTGCCACCTCCCGGGGTGGCACAGATACGCAGTATTTT.

This rearrangement joins TRBV10-1 to TRBJ1-4; D ambiguous. V lost 3 bases and J 5 bases, leaving 4 bases between the germline ends. Germline V gene lookup returns CDR1 WNHNN and CDR2 SYGVQD (reference sequence). The CDR3 runs to 12 residues. In DNA form, the CDR3 reads TGCGCCAGCAGTGACCCGAATGAAAAACTGTTTTTT. Amino acid sequence: CASSDPNEKLFF.

This clone was detected a few times. V gene TRBV6-5 combines with J gene TRBJ2-3; possible D gene TRBD2, 6 bases. CDR3 length equals 14 residues. Germline V lookup: CDR1 MNHEY, CDR2 SVGAGI. V lost 10 bases and J 2 bases, leaving 16 bases between the germline ends. The CDR3 nucleotides are TGTGCCACCCAACGGGGAGGCCCCACAGATACGCAGTATTTT. This translates into CATQRGGPTDTQYF.

This rearrangement joins TRBV10-3 to TRBJ2-7; 8 positions agree with TRBD1. CDR1 is ENHRY and CDR2 is SYGVKD in the germline V gene. After removal of 9 bases from V and 6 bases from J, the junction contained 7 bases not matched to a gene. The CDR3 loop spans 12 amino acids. This CDR3 reads CAIGTGRGEQYF. The CDR3 nucleotides read TGTGCCATTGGGACAGGACGAGGCGAGCAGTACTTC.

This chain joins TRBV29-1 and TRBJ2-2, with 12 bases identical to TRBD2. Losses at the gene ends were 7 bases for V and 7 bases for J; bases not matched to a gene: 7. The CDR3 has 14 residues. The V gene's germline CDR1 is SQVTM and CDR2 ANQGSEA. Here the CDR3 reads CSAGLAGRGGELFF. The CDR3 coding sequence is TGCAGCGCCGGACTAGCGGGAAGGGGCGGGGAGCTGTTTTTT.

V usage is TRBV18 and J usage is TRBJ1-5; D remains ambiguous. With 6 bases removed from V and 7 bases from J, the gap between germline ends came to 16 bases. CDR3 size: 14 residues. Germline CDR1 KGHSH, CDR2 LQKENI. CDR3 in DNA: TGTGCCAGCTCGAGGGAAGGAGCGGAACAGCCCCAGCATTTT. Translation: CASSREGAEQPQHF.

The genes are TRBV11-3 and TRBJ2-2, with 10 bases aligning to TRBD2. Looked up from germline, CDR1 is SGHNT and CDR2 is YENEEA. This CDR3 region has 16 residues. The ends lost 3 bases at V and 4 bases at J; junction bases unmatched: 5. CDR3 sequence: CASSFRLAGGTGELFF. The CDR3 bases are TGTGCCAGCAGCTTTCGACTAGCGGGTGGCACCGGGGAGCTGTTTTTT.

The rearrangement joins TRBV6-4 to TRBJ2-7; TRBD1 matches 10 bases. The CDR3 spans 17 residues. Trimming at V came to 0 bases and at J to 7 bases, leaving 12 bases not matched to a gene. Looked up from germline, CDR1 is MRHNA and CDR2 is SNTAGT. The CDR3 nucleotides are TGTGCCAGCAGTGACTCAGAGTGCGGACAGGGGGACGGGGAGCAGTACTTC. Translating it yields CASSDSECGQGDGEQYF.

The rearrangement joins TRBV4-2 to TRBJ2-1, with TRBD2 identical over 7 bases. The CDR3 has 16 amino acids. CDR1 and CDR2 from the germline V gene are LGHNA and YNFKEQ. Trimming removed 0 bases from V and 0 bases from J; junction bases left unmatched: 2. The CDR3 DNA reads TGTGCCAGCAGCCAAGATAGGGAGGGCTCCTACAATGAGCAGTTCTTC. Translating it yields CASSQDREGSYNEQFF.

The gene calls are TRBV18 and TRBJ1-2; no clear D gene. The V and J ends lost 0 bases and 2 bases respectively, with 7 bases between them. This CDR3 has 14 residues. The germline V gene encodes CDR1 KGHSH and CDR2 LQKENI. The CDR3 DNA sequence: TGTGCCAGCTCACCACCGTCCAGAAACTATGGCTACACCTTC. Translated, it gives CASSPPSRNYGYTF.

The chain couples TRBV2 to TRBJ1-2; D gene unclear. CDR1 is SNHLY, CDR2 FYNNEI, per germline. V dropped 1 base and J dropped 8 bases, with 8 bases sitting between them. The CDR3 totals 12 residues. CDR3 in amino acids: CASSEEGGGYTF. The CDR3 coding sequence is TGTGCCAGCAGTGAAGAGGGCGGGGGCTACACCTTC.

This chain links TRBV6-1 with TRBJ1-1, with D uncertain. Trimming left V 2 bases short and J 5 bases short, with 12 bases between. Germline V CDR1 and CDR2: MNHNS, SASEGT. The CDR3 runs to 14 residues. CDR3 loop: CASSETPRWTEAFF. CDR3 bases: TGTGCCAGCAGTGAAACCCCGAGGTGGACTGAAGCTTTCTTT.

The V gene is TRBV30, the J gene TRBJ1-3, with TRBD1 matching 9 bases. V lost 1 base and J lost 3; bases outside the gene matches: 1. This CDR3 region has 14 residues. Germline V gives CDR1 GTSNPN, CDR2 SVGIG (reference sequence). The CDR3 loop is CAWSDRGRGNTIYF. The CDR3 DNA sequence: TGTGCCTGGAGTGACAGGGGGCGTGGAAACACCATATATTTT. Supplemented by reference TRBV30 and TRBJ1-3, the full variable domain reads SQTIHQWPATLVQPVGSPLSLECTVEGTSNPNLYWYRQAAGRGLQLLFYSVGIGQISSEVPQNLSASRPQDRQFILSSKKLLLSDSGFYLCAWSDRGRGNTIYFGEGSWLTVV.

The chain links TRBV5-1 to TRBJ2-7; D perhaps matches TRBD1 (5 bases). Germline CDR1 and CDR2: SGHRS and YFSETQ. The CDR3 loop spans 15 amino acids. The V end lost 0 bases, the J end lost 1 base, and 11 bases lay between the germline ends. Here the CDR3 reads CASSLGPQESYEQYF. In nucleotides, the CDR3 is TGCGCCAGCAGCTTGGGGCCACAGGAATCCTACGAGCAGTACTTC.

CDR3 coding DNA: TGTGCCAGTAGTTTTCGACAGGATCCTCCTGTGGACAATGAGCAGTTCTTC. Translating it yields CASSFRQDPPVDNEQFF. The chain links TRBV19 to TRBJ2-1, with D perhaps matching TRBD1 (6 bases). Trimming removed 5 bases at V and 5 bases at J, with 22 bases between. CDR3 size: 17 residues. Germline-derived CDR1 and CDR2 are LNHDA and SQIVND (reference sequence).